This T cell receptor beta chain was identified in a study of Ad26.COV2.S vaccination and SARS-CoV-2 variants. As to treatment: some 20 received Ad26.COV2.S at low or high dose, single or two shots; roughly five received placebo; per-sample allocation not given. At day 63 after the first vaccine or placebo injection, samples were drawn. The table came from immunoSEQ multiplex PCR; TCRdb's copy has only in-frame clones and leaves some out. The sample shows some 370,000 clones, 80% to 90% of them seen only once. The CDR3 has 14 amino acids. Trimming took off 5 bases at V and 3 bases at J, with 11 bases between the two ends. CDR1 is MNHEY, CDR2 SVGEGT, per germline.

The source of this sequence is a person aged 18 to 65 who received the Ad26.COV2.S COVID-19 vaccine or a placebo. The chain employs TRBV6-2 or TRBV6-3 and TRBJ1-5; D is unclear. Source: peripheral blood, taken in a trial of Ad26.COV2.S vaccine versus placebo. CDR3 coding DNA: TGTGCCAGCAGTGTCGGACGGATCAATCAGCCCCAGCATTTT. Translating gives CASSVGRINQPQHF.